This T cell receptor beta chain originates from a study of lymphopenia after photon versus proton radiotherapy. This table comes from immunoSEQ multiplex PCR, and its TCRdb copy is limited to in-frame clones, with some not included. The sample has fewer than 35,000 clones; about nine tenths are singletons. Study observations and caveats: Better survival with proton therapy was suggested as possible, not demonstrated. Oligoclonal CD8+ Temra expansion after nadir drove photon patients' diversity drop. A bigger post-nadir fall in TCR diversity correlated inversely with survival time in deceased patients. Relative stability marked proton patients; photon patients lost diversity and naive cells.

A single count supports this clone. The antigen is not known. The ends were cut back, 5 bases at V and 1 base at J, with 9 bases in the middle. CDR3 length equals 13 residues. The germline V gene has CDR1 SGHNT and CDR2 YENEEA. The sequences come from peripheral blood, collected from a patient treated with photon-based radiotherapy. The rearrangement joins TRBV11-3 to TRBJ2-7; perhaps TRBD1 as D (5 bases). This sequence was found in a woman aged 50 to 60 with pancreatic cancer. The CDR3 spells CASSQGPSYEQYF. The CDR3 DNA sequence: TGTGCCAGCAGCCAGGGTCCATCCTACGAGCAGTACTTC.